This TCR beta chain was identified during a study of blood T cells in healthy people across ages (dated by TCRdb to the mid-2010s). For the study in its entirety: In model experiments, template switching captured roughly one uniquely barcoded TCR beta cDNA molecule for every two T cells. The study measured age-related changes in TCR beta repertoire diversity using deep sequencing normalized with unique cDNA molecular identifiers. The donors were divided into four age groups: young (average 16 years), middle-aged (almost 40), aged (roughly 60) and long-lived (around 87). Two additional independent replicas of 1 million unique cDNA reads from the same blood draw were analyzed for two donors (one aged 18 to 30 and one aged 80 or older). What the work shows at the level of the full study, not this receptor alone: There was a strong correlation between observed TCR beta diversity and the percentage of naive T cells measured by flow cytometry. As age increased, observed TCR beta diversity per million T cells dropped in a roughly linear way, and a significant reduction was already evident by age about 40. The long-lived group showed more naive CD4+ T cells, fewer expanded clones and increased TCR diversity than the aged group, suggesting age selection. Conclusive comparison of naive and antigen-experienced compartments was prevented by the profiling of bulk unsorted PBMCs. Estimates of total diversity based on one million sequenced T cells were regarded as lower bounds and as underestimates. The CMV infection status of donors was not known, potentially confounding age-related changes in expanded clonotypes.

Library prep was done by 5' RACE. The sequencing machine was an Illumina HiSeq 2500. A second PCR of about 7 to 12 cycles was run with a J-beta primer mix and a sample-barcoded 5' primer. Each TCR beta cDNA molecule received a unique molecular identifier from a template-switch 5' adaptor carrying 12 random nucleotides. At least 3 million CDR3-containing paired-end reads were obtained from each sample. The Mint cDNA synthesis kit, primed by a TRBC-specific oligonucleotide, was used to synthesize first-strand cDNA from all RNA. Following uracil-DNA glycosylase treatment, all cDNA underwent a first 18-cycle PCR with the universal primers M1SS and BC2_uni_R. Under the source paper's analysis protocol: For normalization, 1 million high-quality reads, each with a distinct molecular identifier, were randomly selected from each sample. Instead of being binned into consensus sequences, reads that shared molecular identifiers were thrown out. MiTCR, with a Q25 quality threshold and the strictest error-elimination algorithm, was used for CDR3 identification, clonotype clustering and error correction. A nonparametric unseen species model with Euler transformation was used to estimate lower-bound total TCR beta diversity. TCRdb trimmed the raw reads at Q25, called clones with MiXCR and kept productive beta chains. Entries that share a CDR3 protein sequence are merged under the most common genes and DNA. The V and J calls were determined by TCRdb, not by the authors. This sample has roughly 550,000 distinct CDR3 sequences in its table, and around 24% of those were observed once. The top ten clones comprise under 9% of the sample.

Of note for this clonotype: There is no known antigen for this receptor. No much larger clone exists at a distance of one base, and base qualities are not known.

From the germline V gene, CDR1 is SNHLY and CDR2 is FYNNEI. Including cysteine and phenylalanine, the CDR3 has 14 amino acids. Only the CDR3 portion is preserved as DNA: 42 bases, with reading frame beginning at the first base. V and J are truncated by 5 bases and 4 bases respectively, leaving an intervening sequence of 14 bases. The donors were roughly 39 Caucasian individuals from Russia, aged roughly 6 to 100 years, who were systemically healthy. Each donor gave ten milliliters of peripheral blood, drawn into EDTA-treated Vacutainer tubes. Ficoll-Paque density-gradient centrifugation was used to isolate PBMCs, with at least 6 million per sample. Total RNA was extracted from PBMCs with Trizol reagent, with at least 6 micrograms obtained per sample. For every donor, flow cytometry on a PBMC aliquot measured the percentage of naive CD45RAhigh/CD27high T cells. The data were also submitted as part of a second study, on T cells of mothers and their children. As the second study states: Donors were nine systemically healthy Caucasian individuals: three mothers and their six children. cDNA synthesis consumed the entire amount of extracted RNA, loaded at about 1.5 ug RNA in each 15 ul reaction. In the second PCR, sample barcodes and 2-4 random nucleotides were introduced via the M1S primer. More than 9 million TCR beta CDR3 reads were obtained from each mother, and some 3 million reads were obtained from each child. TCR recombination output is similarly shaped by thymic selection in related and unrelated pairs, with a minor effect exerted by inherited differences. Normalized repertoire overlap was always found to be slightly, but never significantly, higher in related mother-child pairs than in unrelated mother-child pairs. With a sensitivity of approximately 96 clones per million clonotypes, no persistent microchimeric T cell clones were detected. The study used deep NGS to compare TCR beta repertoires of mothers and children, seeking features distinguishing related mother-child pairs from unrelated individuals. The mean age was around 40 +/- 4 years for the mothers and approximately 11 +/- 4 years for the children. After adapters were ligated using NEBNext reagents, the libraries underwent 100+100 nt paired-end sequencing on an Illumina HiSeq 2000. To prevent cross-contamination, the mother and child libraries were prepared one month apart and sequenced in separate runs. Each donor had between roughly 450,000 and 2,300,000 distinct TCR beta clonotypes identified. Naive TCR beta clonotypes were estimated from low-frequency clonotypes matched to each donor's FACS-determined naive share, without sorting.

The chain couples TRBV2 to TRBJ2-5; the D call is possibly TRBD1 or TRBD2, each sharing 5 bases. This TCR was recovered from a boy younger than 18 in good health. Material: blood. The DNA is as follows: TGTGCCAGCAGTCCCCCGGGGCTTGGAGAGACCCAGTACTTC. The encoded protein is CASSPPGLGETQYF. Outside the CDR3, residues come from the reference TRBV2 and TRBJ2-5 proteins, so the full variable domain is: EPEVTQTPSHQVTQMGQEVILRCVPISNHLYFYWYRQILGQKVEFLVSFYNNEISEKSEIFDDQFSVERPDGSNFTLKIRSTKLEDSAMYFCASSPPGLGETQYFGPGTRLLVL.